The present T cell receptor beta chain was sequenced within a study of T-cell memory formation after mild COVID-19. Only a few counts were recorded for this clonotype. No antigen is known for it. Trimming took 0 bases from V and 3 from J; bases not matched to a gene: 2. Per germline, CDR1 SGHRS and CDR2 YFSETQ. CDR3 length equals 16 residues. Whole-study results and caveats: That cross-reactive memory joined was suggested by some responding clones appearing in pre-infection memory. Day 15 to 85 contracting clones showed balanced CD4/CD8; day 15 to 37 expanders favored CD4+. Most CD4+ clones that shrank were in CM and EM, while CD8+ ones turned up in EMRA.

Employing constant-segment primers, 5'RACE generated TCR alpha and TCR beta cDNA libraries bearing sample barcodes and UMIs. TCRdb ran MiXCR on the 5' RACE reads and lists one entry per CDR3 protein. Of roughly 350,000 distinct CDR3 sequences listed, under 25% are singletons. This receptor was taken from an adult woman who had mild COVID-19 (a few samples of this study predate the infection). Cell type and time point are not known. Sequencing was carried out using PBMCs or a T cell subset sorted from them (not recorded which). This chain uses TRBV5-1 with TRBJ2-3; TRBD2 matches 12 bases. For the CDR3, the DNA is TGCGCCAGCAGCTTGGCGACTAGCGGGGGAACAGATACGCAGTATTTT. It encodes CASSLATSGGTDTQYF.